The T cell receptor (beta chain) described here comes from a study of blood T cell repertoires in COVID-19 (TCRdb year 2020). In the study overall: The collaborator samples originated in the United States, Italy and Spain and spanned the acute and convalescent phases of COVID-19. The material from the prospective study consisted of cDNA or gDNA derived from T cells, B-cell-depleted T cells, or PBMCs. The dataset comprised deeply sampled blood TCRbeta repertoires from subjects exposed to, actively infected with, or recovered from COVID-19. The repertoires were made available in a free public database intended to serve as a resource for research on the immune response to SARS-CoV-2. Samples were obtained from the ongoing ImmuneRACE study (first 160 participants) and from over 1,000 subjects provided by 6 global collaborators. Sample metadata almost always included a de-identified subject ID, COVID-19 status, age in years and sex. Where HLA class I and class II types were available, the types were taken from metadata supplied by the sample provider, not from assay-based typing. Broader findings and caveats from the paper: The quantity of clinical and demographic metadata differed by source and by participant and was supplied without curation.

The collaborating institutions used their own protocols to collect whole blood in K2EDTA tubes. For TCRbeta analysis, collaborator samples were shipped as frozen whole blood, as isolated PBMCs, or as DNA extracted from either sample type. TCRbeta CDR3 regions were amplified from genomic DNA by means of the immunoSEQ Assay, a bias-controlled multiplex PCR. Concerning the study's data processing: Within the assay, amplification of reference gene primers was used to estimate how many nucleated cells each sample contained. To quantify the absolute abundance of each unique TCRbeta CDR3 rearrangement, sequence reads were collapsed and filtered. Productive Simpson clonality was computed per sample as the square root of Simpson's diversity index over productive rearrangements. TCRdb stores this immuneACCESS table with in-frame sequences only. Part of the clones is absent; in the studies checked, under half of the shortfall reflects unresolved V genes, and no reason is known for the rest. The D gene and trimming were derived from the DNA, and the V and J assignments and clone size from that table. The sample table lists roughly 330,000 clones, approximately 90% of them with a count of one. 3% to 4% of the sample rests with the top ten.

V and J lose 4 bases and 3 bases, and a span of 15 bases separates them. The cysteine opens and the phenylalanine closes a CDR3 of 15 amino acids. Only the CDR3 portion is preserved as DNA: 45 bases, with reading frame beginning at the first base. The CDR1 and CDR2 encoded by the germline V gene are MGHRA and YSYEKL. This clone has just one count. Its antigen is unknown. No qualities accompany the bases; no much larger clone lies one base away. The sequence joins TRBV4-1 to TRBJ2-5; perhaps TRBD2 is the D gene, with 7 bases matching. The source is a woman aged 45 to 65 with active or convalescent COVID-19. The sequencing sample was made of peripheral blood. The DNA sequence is TGCGCCAGCAGCCGCGGAGGGGGGGGGAAAGAGACCCAGTACTTC. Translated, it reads CASSRGGGGKETQYF.